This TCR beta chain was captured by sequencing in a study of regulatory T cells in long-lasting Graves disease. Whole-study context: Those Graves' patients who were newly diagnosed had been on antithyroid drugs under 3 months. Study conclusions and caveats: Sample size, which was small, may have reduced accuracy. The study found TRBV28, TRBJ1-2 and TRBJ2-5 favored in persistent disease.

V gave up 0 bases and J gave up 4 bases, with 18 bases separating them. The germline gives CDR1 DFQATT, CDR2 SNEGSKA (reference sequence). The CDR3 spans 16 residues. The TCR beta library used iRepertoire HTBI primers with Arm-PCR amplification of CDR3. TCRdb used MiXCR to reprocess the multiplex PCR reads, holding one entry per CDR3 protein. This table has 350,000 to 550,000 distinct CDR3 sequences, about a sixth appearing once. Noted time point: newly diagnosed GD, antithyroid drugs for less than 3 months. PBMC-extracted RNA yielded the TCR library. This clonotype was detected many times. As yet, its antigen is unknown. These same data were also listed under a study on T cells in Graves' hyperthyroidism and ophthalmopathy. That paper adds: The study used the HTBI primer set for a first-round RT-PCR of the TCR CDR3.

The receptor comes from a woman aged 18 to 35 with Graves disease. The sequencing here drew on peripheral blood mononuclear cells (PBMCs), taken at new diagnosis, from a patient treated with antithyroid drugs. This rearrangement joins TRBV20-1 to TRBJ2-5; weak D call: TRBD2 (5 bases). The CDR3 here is CSAREVSGGMRETQYF. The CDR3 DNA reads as TGCAGTGCTAGAGAAGTCAGCGGTGGGATGAGAGAGACCCAGTACTTC.